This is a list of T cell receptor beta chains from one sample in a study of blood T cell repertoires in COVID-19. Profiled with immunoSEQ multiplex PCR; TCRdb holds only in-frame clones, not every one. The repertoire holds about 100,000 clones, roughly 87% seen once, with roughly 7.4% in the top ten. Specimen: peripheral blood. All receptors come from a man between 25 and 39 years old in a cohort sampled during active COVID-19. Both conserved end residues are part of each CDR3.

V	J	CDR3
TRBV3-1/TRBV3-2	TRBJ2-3	CASKSSGGTDTQYF
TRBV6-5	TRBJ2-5	CASSYGSGQETQYF
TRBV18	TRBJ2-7	CASSPWGTGGSYEQYF
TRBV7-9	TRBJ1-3	CASSFSGGGNTIYF
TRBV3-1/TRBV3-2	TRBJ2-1	CASSQDYFGSRGRDGEQFF
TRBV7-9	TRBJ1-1	CASSSVNTEAFF
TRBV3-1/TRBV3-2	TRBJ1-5	CASSQDSQPQHF
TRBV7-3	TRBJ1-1	CASSSPDRGDTEAFF
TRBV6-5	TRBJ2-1	CASSSTGNLDQFF
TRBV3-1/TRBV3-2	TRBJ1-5	CASSQGTGNNQPQHF
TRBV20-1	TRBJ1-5	CSASGGTYSNQPQHF
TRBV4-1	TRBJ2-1	CASSQPTSGIRQGQFF
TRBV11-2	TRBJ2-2	CASSPHSGELFF
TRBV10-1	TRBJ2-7	CASTSGGTYEQYF
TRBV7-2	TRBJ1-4	CASSLIGGPGEKLFF
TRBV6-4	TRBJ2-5	CARFRDSKETQYF
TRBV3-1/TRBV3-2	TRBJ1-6	CASSPGLVWSPLHF
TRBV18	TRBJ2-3	CASSPQTSGNTDTQYF
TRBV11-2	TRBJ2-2	CASSKRTGFAGELFF
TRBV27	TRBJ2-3	CASSGPRSGVGTDTQYF
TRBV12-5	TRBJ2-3	CASWGGPSTDTQYF
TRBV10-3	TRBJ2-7	CAISGGHLVDLEQYF
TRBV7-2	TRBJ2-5	CASRHGPSGGQETQYF
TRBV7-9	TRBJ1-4	CASSFRGTNEKLFF
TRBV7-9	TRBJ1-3	CASSRAGGNTIYF
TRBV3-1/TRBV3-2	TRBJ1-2	CASSPAFGTGSNYGYTF
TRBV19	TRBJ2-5	CASSFGTGQETQYF